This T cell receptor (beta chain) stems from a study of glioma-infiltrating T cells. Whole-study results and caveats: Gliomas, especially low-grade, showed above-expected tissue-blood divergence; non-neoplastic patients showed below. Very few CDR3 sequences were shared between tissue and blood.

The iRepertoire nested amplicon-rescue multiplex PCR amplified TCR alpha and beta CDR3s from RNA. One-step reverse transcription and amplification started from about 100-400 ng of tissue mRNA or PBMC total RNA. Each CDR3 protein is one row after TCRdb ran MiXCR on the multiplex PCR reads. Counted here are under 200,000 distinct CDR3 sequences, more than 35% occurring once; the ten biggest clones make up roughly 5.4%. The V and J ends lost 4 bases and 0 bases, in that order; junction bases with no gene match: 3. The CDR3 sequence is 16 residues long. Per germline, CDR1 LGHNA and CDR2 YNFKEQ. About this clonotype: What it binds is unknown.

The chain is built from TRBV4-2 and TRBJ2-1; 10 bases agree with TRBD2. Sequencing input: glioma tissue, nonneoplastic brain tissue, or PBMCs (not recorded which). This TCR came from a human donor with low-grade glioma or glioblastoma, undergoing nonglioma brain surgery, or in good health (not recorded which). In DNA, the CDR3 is TGTGCCAGCAGCCCGTGGACTAGCGGCTCCTACAATGAGCAGTTCTTC. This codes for CASSPWTSGSYNEQFF.